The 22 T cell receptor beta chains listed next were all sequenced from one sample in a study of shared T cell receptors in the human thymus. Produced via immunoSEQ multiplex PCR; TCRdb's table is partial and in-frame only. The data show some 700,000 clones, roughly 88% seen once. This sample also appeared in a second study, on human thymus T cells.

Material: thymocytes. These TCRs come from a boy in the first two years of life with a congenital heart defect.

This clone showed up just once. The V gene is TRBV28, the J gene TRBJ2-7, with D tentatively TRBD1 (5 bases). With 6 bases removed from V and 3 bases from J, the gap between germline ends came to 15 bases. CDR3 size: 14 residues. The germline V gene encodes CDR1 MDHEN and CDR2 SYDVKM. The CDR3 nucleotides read TGTGCCAGCAGCACCCGTGGCAGGGACTACGAGCAGTACTTC. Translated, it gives CASSTRGRDYEQYF.

CDR3 residues: CASSFVGGEQYF. The CDR3, as DNA: TGTGCCAGCAGCTTCGTCGGAGGGGAGCAGTACTTC. The chain has TRBV7-2 and TRBJ2-7, with a possible D match to TRBD2 (6 bases). CDR3 size: 12 residues. Germline V gives CDR1 SGHTA, CDR2 FQGNSA. V lost 3 bases to trimming and J lost 7 bases, with 10 bases between them.

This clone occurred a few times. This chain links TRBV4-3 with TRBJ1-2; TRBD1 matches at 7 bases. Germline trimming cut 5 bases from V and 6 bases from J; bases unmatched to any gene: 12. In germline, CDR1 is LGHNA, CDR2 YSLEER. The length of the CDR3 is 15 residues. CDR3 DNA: TGCGCCAGCAGCTCCGGGGGAAGGGGGCACGATGGCTACACCTTC. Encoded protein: CASSSGGRGHDGYTF.

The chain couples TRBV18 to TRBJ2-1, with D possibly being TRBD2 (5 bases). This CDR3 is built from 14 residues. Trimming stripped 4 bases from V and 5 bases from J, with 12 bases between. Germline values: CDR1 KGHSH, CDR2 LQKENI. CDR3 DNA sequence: TGTGCCAGCTCACTAGCGACCGCGCACAATGAGCAGTTCTTC. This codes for CASSLATAHNEQFF.

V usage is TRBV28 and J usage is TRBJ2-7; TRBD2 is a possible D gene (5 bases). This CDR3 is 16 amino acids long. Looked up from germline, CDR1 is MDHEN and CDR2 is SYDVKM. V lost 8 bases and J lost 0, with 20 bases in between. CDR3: CASAEGMRVFSYEQYF. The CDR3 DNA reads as TGTGCCAGCGCCGAAGGGATGCGGGTCTTCTCCTACGAGCAGTACTTC. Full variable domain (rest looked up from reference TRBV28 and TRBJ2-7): DVKVTQSSRYLVKRTGEKVFLECVQDMDHENMFWYRQDPGLGLRLIYFSYDVKMKEKGDIPEGYSVSREKKERFSLILESASTNQTSMYLCASAEGMRVFSYEQYFGPGTRLTVT.

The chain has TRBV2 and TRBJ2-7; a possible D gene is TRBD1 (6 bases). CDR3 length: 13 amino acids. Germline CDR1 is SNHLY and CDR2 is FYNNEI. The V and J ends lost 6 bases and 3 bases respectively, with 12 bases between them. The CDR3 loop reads CASRAPGDYEQYF. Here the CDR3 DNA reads TGTGCCAGCAGGGCCCCAGGGGACTACGAGCAGTACTTC.

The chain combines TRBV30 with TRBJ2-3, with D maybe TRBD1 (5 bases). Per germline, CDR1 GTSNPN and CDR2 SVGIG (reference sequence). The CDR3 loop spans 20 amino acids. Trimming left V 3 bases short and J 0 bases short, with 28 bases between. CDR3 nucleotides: TGTGCCTGGAGGCCCCCCACCACTATAACAGGCGACCCTAGCACAGATACGCAGTATTTT. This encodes CAWRPPTTITGDPSTDTQYF.

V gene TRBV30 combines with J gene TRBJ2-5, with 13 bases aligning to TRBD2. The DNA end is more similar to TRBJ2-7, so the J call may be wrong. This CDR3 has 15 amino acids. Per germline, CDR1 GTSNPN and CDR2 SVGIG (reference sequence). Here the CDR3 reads CAWSVGLAGVYEQYF. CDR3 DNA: TGTGCCTGGAGTGTAGGACTAGCGGGAGTCTACGAGCAGTACTTC.

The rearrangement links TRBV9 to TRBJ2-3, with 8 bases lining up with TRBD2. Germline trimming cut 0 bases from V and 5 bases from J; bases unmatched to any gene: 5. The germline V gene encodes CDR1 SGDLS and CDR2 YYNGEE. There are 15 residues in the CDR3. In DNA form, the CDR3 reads TGTGCCAGCAGCGTAGCGGGAGGGCCTGGAGATACGCAGTATTTT. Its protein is CASSVAGGPGDTQYF.

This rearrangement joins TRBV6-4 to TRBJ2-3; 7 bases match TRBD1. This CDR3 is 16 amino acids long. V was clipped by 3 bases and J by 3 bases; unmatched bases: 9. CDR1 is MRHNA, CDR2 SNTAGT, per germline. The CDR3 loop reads CASSDLDSRGTDTQYF. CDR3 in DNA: TGTGCCAGCAGTGATTTAGACTCCAGGGGGACAGATACGCAGTATTTT.

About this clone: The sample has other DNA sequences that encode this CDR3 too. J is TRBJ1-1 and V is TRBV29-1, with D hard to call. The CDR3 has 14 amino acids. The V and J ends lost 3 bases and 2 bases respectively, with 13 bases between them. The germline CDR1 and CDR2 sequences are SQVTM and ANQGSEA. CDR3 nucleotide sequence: TGCAGCGTTGATCAACTAGTGAGAAACACTGAAGCTTTCTTT. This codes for CSVDQLVRNTEAFF.

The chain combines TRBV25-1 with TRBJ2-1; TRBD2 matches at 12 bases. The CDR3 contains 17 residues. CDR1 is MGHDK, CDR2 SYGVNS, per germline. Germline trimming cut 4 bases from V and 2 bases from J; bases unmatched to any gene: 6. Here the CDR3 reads CASSGLAGARPYNEQFF. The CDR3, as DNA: TGTGCCAGCAGTGGACTAGCGGGAGCACGCCCCTACAATGAGCAGTTCTTC.

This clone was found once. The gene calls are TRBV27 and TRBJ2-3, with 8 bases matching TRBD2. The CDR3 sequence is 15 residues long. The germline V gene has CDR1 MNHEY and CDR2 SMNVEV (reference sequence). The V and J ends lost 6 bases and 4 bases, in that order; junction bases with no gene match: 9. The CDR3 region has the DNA TGTGCCAGCAGCCCGGGAGGGACCGTCGCAGATACGCAGTATTTT. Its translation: CASSPGGTVADTQYF.

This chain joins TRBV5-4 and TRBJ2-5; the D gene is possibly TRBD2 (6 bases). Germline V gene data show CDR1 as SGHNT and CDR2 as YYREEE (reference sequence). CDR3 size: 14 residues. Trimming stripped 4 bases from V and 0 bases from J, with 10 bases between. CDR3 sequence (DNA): TGTGCCAGCAGCCGGCGGGACGACCAAGAGACCCAGTACTTC. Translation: CASSRRDDQETQYF. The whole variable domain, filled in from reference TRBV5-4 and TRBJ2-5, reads ETGVTQSPTHLIKTRGQQVTLRCSSQSGHNTVSWYQQALGQGPQFIFQYYREEENGRGNFPPRFSGLQFPNYSSELNVNALELDDSALYLCASSRRDDQETQYFGPGTRLLVL.

CDR3: CASSPGLADLGTYEQYF. The CDR3 nucleotides are TGCGCCAGCAGCCCGGGACTAGCGGACCTCGGCACCTACGAGCAGTACTTC. The rearrangement joins TRBV4-1 to TRBJ2-7, with 11 bases identical to TRBD2. The junction had 10 bases not matched to a gene; V was cut back by 4 bases and J by 2 bases. Per germline, CDR1 MGHRA and CDR2 YSYEKL. The CDR3 contains 17 residues.

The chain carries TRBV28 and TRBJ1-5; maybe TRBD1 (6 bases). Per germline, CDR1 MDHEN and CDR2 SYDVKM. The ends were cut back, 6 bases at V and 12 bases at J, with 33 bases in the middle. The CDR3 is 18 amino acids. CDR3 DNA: TGTGCCAGCAGGGGGGACACCGATCCTTCGTTTCATCTCTTGCTCCAGCATTTT. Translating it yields CASRGDTDPSFHLLLQHF.

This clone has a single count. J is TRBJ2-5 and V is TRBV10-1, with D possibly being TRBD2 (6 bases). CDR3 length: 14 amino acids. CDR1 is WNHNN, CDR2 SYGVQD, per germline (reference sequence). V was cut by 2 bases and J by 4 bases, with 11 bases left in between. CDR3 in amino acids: CASSEMEGSETQYF. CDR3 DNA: TGCGCCAGCAGTGAGATGGAGGGGTCAGAGACCCAGTACTTC.

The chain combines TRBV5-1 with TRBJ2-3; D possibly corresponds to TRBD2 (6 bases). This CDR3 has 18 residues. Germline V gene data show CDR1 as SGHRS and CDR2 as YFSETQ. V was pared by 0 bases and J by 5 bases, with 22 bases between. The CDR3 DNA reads TGCGCCAGCAGCTTGGTCCTAGCGAGGAGGGGAACACAAGATACGCAGTATTTT. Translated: CASSLVLARRGTQDTQYF. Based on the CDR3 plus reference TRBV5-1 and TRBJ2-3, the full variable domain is KAGVTQTPRYLIKTRGQQVTLSCSPISGHRSVSWYQQTPGQGLQFLFEYFSETQRNKGNFPGRFSGRQFSNSRSEMNVSTLELGDSALYLCASSLVLARRGTQDTQYFGPGTRLTVL.

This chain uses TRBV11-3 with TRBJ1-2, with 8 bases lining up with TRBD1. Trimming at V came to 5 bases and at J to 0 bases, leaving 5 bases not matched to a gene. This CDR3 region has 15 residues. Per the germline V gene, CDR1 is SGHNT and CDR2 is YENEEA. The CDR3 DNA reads TGTGCCAGCAGCCCAGGGACAGGAACTAACTATGGCTACACCTTC. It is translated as CASSPGTGTNYGYTF.

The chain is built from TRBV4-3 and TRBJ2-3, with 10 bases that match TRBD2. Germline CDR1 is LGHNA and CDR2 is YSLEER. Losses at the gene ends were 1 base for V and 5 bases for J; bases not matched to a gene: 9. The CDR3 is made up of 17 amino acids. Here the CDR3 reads CASSQAVIAGGGDTQYF. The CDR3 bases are TGCGCCAGCAGCCAAGCGGTCATAGCGGGAGGTGGAGATACGCAGTATTTT.

CDR3 nucleotides: TGTGCCAGCAGTGAAGCCGGGGGGGCCCCTCTATACGAGCAGTACTTC. This sequence encodes CASSEAGGAPLYEQYF. The chain couples TRBV6-1 to TRBJ2-7; 8 bases line up with TRBD2. This CDR3 is 16 amino acids long. CDR1 and CDR2 from the germline V gene are MNHNS and SASEGT. The trim removed 0 bases at V and 4 bases at J, leaving 8 bases unmatched.

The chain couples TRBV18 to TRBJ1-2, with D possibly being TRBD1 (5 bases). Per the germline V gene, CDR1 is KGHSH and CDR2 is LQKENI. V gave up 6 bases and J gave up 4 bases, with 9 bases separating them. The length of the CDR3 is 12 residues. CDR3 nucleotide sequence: TGTGCCAGCTCCCTAACAGGCTATGGCTACACCTTC. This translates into CASSLTGYGYTF.